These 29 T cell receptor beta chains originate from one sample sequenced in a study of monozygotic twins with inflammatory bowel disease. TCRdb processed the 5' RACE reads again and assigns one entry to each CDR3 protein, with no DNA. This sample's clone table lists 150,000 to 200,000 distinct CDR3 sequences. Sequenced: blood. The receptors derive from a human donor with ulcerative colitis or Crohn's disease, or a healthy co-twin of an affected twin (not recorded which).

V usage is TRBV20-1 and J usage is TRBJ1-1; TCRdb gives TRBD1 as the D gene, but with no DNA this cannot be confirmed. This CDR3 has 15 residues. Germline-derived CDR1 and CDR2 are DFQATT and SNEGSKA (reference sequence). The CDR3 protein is CSARDLGGSNTEAFF.

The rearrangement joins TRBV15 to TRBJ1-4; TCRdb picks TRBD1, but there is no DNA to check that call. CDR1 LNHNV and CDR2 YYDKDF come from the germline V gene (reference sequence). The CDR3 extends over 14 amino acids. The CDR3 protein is CATSRDLRGEKLFF.

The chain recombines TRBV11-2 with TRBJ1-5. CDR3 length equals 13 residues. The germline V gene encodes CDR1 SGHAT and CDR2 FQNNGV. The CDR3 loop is CASSFESNQPQHF.

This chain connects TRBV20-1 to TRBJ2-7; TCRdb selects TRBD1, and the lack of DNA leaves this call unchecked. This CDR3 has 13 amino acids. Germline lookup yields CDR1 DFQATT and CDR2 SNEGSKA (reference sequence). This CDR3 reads CSAIEGKGYEQYF.

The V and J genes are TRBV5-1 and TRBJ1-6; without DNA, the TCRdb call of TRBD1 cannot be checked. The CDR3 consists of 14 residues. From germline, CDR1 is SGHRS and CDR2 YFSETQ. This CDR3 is CASSPDRSSSPLHF.

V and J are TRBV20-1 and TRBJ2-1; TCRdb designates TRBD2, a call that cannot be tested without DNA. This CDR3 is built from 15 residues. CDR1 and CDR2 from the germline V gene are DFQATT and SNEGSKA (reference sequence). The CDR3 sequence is CSARTVRGGNNEQFF.

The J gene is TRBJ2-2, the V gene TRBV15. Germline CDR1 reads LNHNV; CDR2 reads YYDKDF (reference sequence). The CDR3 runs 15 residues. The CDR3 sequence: CATSRRIGGTGELFF.

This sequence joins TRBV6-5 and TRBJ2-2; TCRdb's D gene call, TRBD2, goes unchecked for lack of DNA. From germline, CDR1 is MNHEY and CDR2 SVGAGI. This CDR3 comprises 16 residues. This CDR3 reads CASSWSSGSGAGELFF.

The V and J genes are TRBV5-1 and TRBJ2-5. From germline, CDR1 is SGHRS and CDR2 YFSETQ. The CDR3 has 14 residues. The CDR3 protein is CASSPAAAWETQYF.

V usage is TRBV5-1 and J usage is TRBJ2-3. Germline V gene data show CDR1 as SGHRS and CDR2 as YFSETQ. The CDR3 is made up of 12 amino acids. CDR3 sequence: CASKAPVNTQYF.

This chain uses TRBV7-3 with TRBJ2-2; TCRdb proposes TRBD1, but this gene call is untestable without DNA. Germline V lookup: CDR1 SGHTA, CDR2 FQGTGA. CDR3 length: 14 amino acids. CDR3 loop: CASSLDRETGELFF.

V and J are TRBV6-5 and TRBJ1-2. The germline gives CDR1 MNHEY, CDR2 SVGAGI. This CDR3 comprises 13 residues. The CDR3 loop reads CASLGERGHGYTF.

This CDR3 is CASSENDSREHF. The chain joins TRBV2 to TRBJ1-5; without DNA, the TCRdb call of TRBD1 cannot be checked. Germline CDR1 is SNHLY and CDR2 is FYNNEI. The CDR3 runs to 12 residues.

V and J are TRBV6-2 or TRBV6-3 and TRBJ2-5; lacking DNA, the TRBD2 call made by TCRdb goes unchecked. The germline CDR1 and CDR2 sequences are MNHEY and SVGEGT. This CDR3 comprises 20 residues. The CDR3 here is CASSYRDLRGLAGNQETQYF.

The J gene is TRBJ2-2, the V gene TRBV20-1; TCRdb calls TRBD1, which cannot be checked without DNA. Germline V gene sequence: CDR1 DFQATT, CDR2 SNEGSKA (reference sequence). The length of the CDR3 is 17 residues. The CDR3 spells CSASRSTSGTDTGELFF.

The chain's CDR3 is CASSSRTGQYF. This rearrangement joins TRBV6-6 to TRBJ2-7. This CDR3 contains 11 residues. Germline CDR1 is MNHNY and CDR2 is SVGAGI (reference sequence).

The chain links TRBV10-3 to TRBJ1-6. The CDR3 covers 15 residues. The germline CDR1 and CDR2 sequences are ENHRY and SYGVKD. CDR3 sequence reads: CAINQSRTENSPLHF.

CDR3 region: CASSLAGQGSGSDTQYF. V usage is TRBV5-1 and J usage is TRBJ2-3; the D gene TCRdb calls, TRBD1, cannot be checked with no DNA. Germline V gives CDR1 SGHRS, CDR2 YFSETQ. CDR3 length: 17 amino acids.

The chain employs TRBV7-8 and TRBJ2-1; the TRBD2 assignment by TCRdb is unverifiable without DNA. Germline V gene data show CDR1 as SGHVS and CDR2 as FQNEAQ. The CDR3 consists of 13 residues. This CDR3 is CASSQGLNNEQYF.

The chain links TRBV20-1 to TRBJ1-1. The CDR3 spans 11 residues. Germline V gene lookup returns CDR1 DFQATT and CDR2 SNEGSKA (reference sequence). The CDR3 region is CSAFRGTEAFF.

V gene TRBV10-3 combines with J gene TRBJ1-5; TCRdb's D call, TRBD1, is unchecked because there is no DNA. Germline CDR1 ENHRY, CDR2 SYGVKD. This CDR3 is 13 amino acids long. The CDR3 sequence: CAARRDLNQPQHF.

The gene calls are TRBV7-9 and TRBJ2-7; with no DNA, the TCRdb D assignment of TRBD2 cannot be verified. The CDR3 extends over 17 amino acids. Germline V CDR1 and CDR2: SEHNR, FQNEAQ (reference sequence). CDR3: CASSGRLAGEGLYEQYF. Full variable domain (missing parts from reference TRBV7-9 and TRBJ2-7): DTGVSQNPRHKITKRGQNVTFRCDPISEHNRLYWYRQTLGQGPEFLTYFQNEAQLEKSRLLSDRFSAERPKGSFSTLEIQRTEQGDSAMYLCASSGRLAGEGLYEQYFGPGTRLTVT.

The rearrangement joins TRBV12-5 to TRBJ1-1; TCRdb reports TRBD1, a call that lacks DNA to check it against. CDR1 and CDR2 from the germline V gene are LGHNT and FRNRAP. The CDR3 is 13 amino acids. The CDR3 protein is CASGLERGTEAFF.

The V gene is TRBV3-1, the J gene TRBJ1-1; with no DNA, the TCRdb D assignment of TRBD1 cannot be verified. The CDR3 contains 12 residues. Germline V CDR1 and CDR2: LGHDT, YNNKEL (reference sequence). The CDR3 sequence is CASSDPGAVAFF.

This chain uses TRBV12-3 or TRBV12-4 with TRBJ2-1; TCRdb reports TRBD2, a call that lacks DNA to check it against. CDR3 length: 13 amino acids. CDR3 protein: CASSLAGLDEQFF.

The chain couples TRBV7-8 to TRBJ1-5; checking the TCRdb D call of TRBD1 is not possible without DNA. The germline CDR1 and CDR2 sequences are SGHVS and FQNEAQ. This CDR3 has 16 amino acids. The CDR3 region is CASSLYRDRGNQPQHF.

Here the CDR3 reads CAISEGDHQPQHF. The V and J genes are TRBV10-3 and TRBJ1-5; TCRdb names TRBD1, which stays unverified in the absence of DNA. The CDR3 spans 13 residues. Germline loops: CDR1 ENHRY, CDR2 SYGVKD.

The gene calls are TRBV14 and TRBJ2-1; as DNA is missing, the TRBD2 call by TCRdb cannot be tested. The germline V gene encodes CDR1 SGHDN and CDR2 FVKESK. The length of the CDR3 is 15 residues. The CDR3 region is CASSSIAGGIYEQFF.

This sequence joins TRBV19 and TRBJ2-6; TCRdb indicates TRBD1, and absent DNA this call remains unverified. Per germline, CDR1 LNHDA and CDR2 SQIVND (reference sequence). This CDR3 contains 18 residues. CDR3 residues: CASAPGVGMLSGANVLTF.